A single TCR beta chain is shown here with its context. As originally analysed: Nucleated cell number was recorded as an estimate derived from reference gene primer amplification. Method: immunoSEQ multiplex PCR; TCRdb's copy keeps in-frame clones and lacks some. The DNA gave D and trimming, while V, J and clone size come from that table. The sample contains tens of thousands of clones, 89% of which appear only once. This specimen belongs to a study of blood T cell repertoires in COVID-19. Study context: T cells, B-cell-depleted T cells, or PBMCs provided the cDNA or gDNA that served as material.

Germline CDR1 MNHEY, CDR2 SVGEGT. The length of the CDR3 is 14 residues. The V gene lost 0 bases and the J gene lost 4 bases, with 9 bases spanning the gap. This receptor was obtained from a man aged 50-59 years with acute or convalescent COVID-19. The specimen sequenced was peripheral blood. The rearrangement uses TRBV6-2 or TRBV6-3 and TRBJ2-5; D uncertain. For the CDR3, the DNA is TGTGCCAGCAGTTACTCGATGGCAATAGAGACCCAGTACTTC. It specifies CASSYSMAIETQYF.